This entry describes one T cell receptor (beta chain). It lacks a known antigen. Qualities for individual bases were not recorded, and no much larger clone is one base off. CD8 naive samples consisted of CD45RO-negative cells that were positively selected for CCR7, yielding a CD45RA+CCR7+ population without TemRA cells. The donors were healthy, HIV-negative adults with no recently reported acute infections or vaccinations. Every donor was a Caucasian adult residing in Nashville, Tennessee, USA. After blood collection by leukapheresis, PBMCs were isolated using Ficoll-Histopaque density gradient centrifugation and then cryopreserved in the vapor phase of liquid nitrogen. Purity and quantity of every magnetically sorted T cell population were checked by analytical flow cytometry. Genomic DNA was isolated from every sorted fraction and measured by UV absorbance on a Nanodrop 2000c. The data were taken from a study of shared clonotypes between healthy human individuals (TCRdb year 2020). About the investigation overall: The cohort included three men and a couple of women between 18 and 49 years of age. Per donor, three plates each were used for CD4 naive and CD4 memory, two for CD8 naive, and one for CD8 memory. Blood TCR repertoires of five healthy adults were deeply sequenced to estimate repertoire size and the extent of clonotype sharing between individuals. Libraries were prepared and TCR repertoires were sequenced by different laboratories using diverse techniques, in order to increase sequencing depth and limit assay-specific biases. Each donor's leukapheresis produced roughly between about 0.85 and 10 billion PBMCs. The investigation overall reported the following: Naive subsets generally had larger estimated clonotype richness than memory subsets. Rarefaction of sorted-subset datasets indicated incomplete sequencing despite the large sequencing depth. Pairwise subsampling indicated that sequencing depth was expected to affect the degree of clonotype sharing among donors. Approximately 4.8% of naive CD4, 3.5% of naive CD8, roughly 2.5% of memory CD4, and about 0.4% of memory CD8 clonotypes were shared across four donors. Because the study included a small number of donors, the genetic and exposure-history diversity represented was limited. Compared with non-shared clonotypes, the clonotypes found in all four sorted-subset donors had higher generation probabilities. Sampling was restricted to blood, and TCR repertoires in tissue are likely to differ from TCR repertoires in blood.

Using the deep immunoSEQ assay, TCR CDR3 regions were amplified from genomic DNA by multiplex PCR. Extracted genomic DNA from each cell subset was spread evenly across all wells of several immunoSEQ 96-well plates, with each plate serving as a replicate. Each replicate PCR for sorted subsets received roughly 0.2 ug genomic DNA, equal to roughly 30,000 T cell genomes. Purified libraries were quantified with a Qubit 3.0 fluorometer, sized on a Bioanalyzer 2100, and re-quantified with the KAPA Library Quantification kit. Each immunoSEQ 96-well plate was sequenced on its own single-read 150-cycle Illumina NextSeq 550 flow cell. Processing in the source paper ran as follows. Because the immunoSEQ output held only junctional sequences and lacked quality scores, the filtering could not match the filtering applied to full-length reads. Sequences were annotated with PyIR, a Python wrapper for IgBLAST v1.9, and V/J genes and CDR3 were assigned using IMGT germline references. Reads were filtered out if the reads had weak V/J assignments (E-value above 1e-6), no CDR3, stop codons, out-of-frame junctions, or ambiguous translated residues. V3J clonotypes were defined by identical inferred V gene, J gene, and CDR3 amino acid sequence. Percentage overlap between repertoires was calculated by dividing the number of shared unique clonotypes by the size of the smaller repertoire. Richness of each repertoire was evaluated using RTK rarefaction, the Chao1 estimator, and Recon v2.1 estimates of unobserved clonotypes. For all TCRbeta clonotypes obtained by the gDNA method from a handful of donors, generation probabilities were computed with OLGA. TCRdb took over this immuneACCESS table, retaining in-frame rearrangements with V and J assigned. Such tables are incomplete; in checked studies, under half of the missing clones stem from an unresolved V gene, and the remainder is unexplained. V and J calls and clone size come straight from that table; D and trimming were deduced from the DNA. The sample data list about 2.1 million clones, and over 85% of these were observed just once. The top ten constitute about 1.7% of the sample.

The TCR was taken from a man aged 18 to 29 in good health. Some clones in this sample may be carry-over from other donors' samples. Input material: naive CD8+ T cells from PBMCs. Sample cell subset or site, as interpreted from the label and publication: CD45RA+CCR7+.

The DNA reads as follows: TGTGCCAGCAGCTTGAAAGTTAAGGGTTACGAGCAGTACTTC. Translation gives CASSLKVKGYEQYF. The chain is made from TRBV13 and TRBJ2-7; there is no confident call for the D gene. The germline V gene (reference sequence) specifies PRHDT as CDR1 and FYEKMQ as CDR2. The V and J ends are trimmed by 3 bases and 4 bases, leaving 13 bases between them. The CDR3 starts with the cysteine, ends with the phenylalanine, and has 14 residues. Only CDR3 DNA remains: 42 bases, in frame from the first base.